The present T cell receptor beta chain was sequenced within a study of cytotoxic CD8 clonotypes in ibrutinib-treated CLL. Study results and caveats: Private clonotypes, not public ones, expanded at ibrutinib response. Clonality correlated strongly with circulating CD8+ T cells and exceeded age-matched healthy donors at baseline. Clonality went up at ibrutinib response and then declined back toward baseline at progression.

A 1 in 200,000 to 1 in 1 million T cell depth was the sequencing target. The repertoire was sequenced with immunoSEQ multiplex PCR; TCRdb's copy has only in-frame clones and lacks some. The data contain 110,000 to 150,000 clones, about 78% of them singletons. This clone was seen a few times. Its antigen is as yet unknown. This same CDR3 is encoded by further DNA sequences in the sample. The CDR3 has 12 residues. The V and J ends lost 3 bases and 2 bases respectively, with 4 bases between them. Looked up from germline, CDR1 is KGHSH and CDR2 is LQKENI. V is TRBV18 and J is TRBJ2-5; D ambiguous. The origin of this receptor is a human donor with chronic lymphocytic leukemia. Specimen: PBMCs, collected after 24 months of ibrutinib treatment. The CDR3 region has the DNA TGTGCCAGCTCACCGGAGCAAGAGACCCAGTACTTC. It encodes CASSPEQETQYF.